These 12 T cell receptor beta chains originate from one sample sequenced in a study of OX40 agonist ivuxolimab in advanced cancers. Library construction relied on the immunoSEQ multiplex PCR assay. The table was pulled from immuneACCESS by TCRdb, which kept in-frame rearrangements only. Such tables lose some clones; where checked, under half of the loss comes from unresolved V genes, and the rest has no known cause. This sample has about 77,000 clones in its table, and 89% of those were observed once. Less than 3% of the sample comes from the top ten. The sample consisted of CD4+ or CD8+ T cells sorted from blood, taken in a trial of the OX40 agonist ivuxolimab. The source is an adult with an advanced solid tumor such as melanoma, head and neck, liver or kidney cancer.

V gene TRBV5-1 combines with J gene TRBJ1-1; a weak D match, TRBD1 (6 bases). The V gene lost 4 bases and the J gene lost 5 bases, with 12 bases spanning the gap. CDR1 and CDR2 (germline): SGHRS, YFSETQ. The CDR3 runs to 13 residues. CDR3 amino acids: CASSVQGGTEAFF. For the CDR3, the DNA is TGCGCCAGCAGCGTACAGGGCGGGACTGAAGCTTTCTTT.

Only one count was recorded for this clone. The gene calls are TRBV5-4 and TRBJ2-1; either TRBD1 or TRBD2 may fit D (5 bases each). CDR3 size: 14 residues. Germline V CDR1 and CDR2: SGHNT, YYREEE (reference sequence). The V gene lost 3 bases and the J gene lost 8 bases, with 15 bases spanning the gap. CDR3 coding DNA: TGTGCCAGCAGCTGGGGGTCTCTAGGCGATGAGCAGTTCTTC. It specifies CASSWGSLGDEQFF. The full variable domain, its missing parts supplied by reference TRBV5-4 and TRBJ2-1, is ETGVTQSPTHLIKTRGQQVTLRCSSQSGHNTVSWYQQALGQGPQFIFQYYREEENGRGNFPPRFSGLQFPNYSSELNVNALELDDSALYLCASSWGSLGDEQFFGPGTRLTVL.

For this clone: Likely a read error: the CDR3 ends without its conserved phenylalanine or tryptophan. It is unclear where the CDR3 begins or ends on the DNA, so no DNA is shown, and the CDR3 is as TCRdb lists it. The V and J genes are TRBV28 and TRBJ1-2; no DNA check was done on the table's D call, TRBD1. The CDR3 adds up to 12 amino acids, both ends counted. The germline V gene encodes CDR1 MDHEN and CDR2 SYDVKM. The CDR3 loop is CASSWTGGGRFM.

The CDR3 nucleotides read TGTGCCTGGAGCGGCTCTGGGGGGGCCCAGTACTTC. It encodes CAWSGSGGAQYF. The chain carries TRBV30 and TRBJ2-5, with 7 bases that match TRBD2. J lost 9 bases, V lost 3 bases, and 7 bases had no gene match. Looked up from germline, CDR1 is GTSNPN and CDR2 is SVGIG (reference sequence). This CDR3 is built from 12 residues.

The V and J genes are TRBV4-2 and TRBJ1-5; no reliable D call. Between the trimmed V and J ends, which lost 5 bases and 2 bases, there was a span of 16 bases. Germline V lookup: CDR1 LGHNA, CDR2 YNFKEQ. There are 16 residues in the CDR3. The CDR3 sequence is CASSYGRLVGNQPQHF. The CDR3 DNA follows: TGTGCCAGCAGCTACGGGCGCCTAGTAGGCAATCAGCCCCAGCATTTT.

This chain uses TRBV28 with TRBJ1-1; maybe TRBD1 (6 bases). The CDR3 covers 15 residues. Trimming shortened V by 7 bases and J by 6 bases, and 21 bases separated the two germline ends. Germline V gives CDR1 MDHEN, CDR2 SYDVKM. DNA for the CDR3: TGTGCCAGCACTGATAGGGGGGGGGCCCACGCTGAAGCTTTCTTT. Translation gives CASTDRGGAHAEAFF.

The chain employs TRBV4-2 and TRBJ2-7, with 9 bases matching TRBD1. The trim removed 4 bases at V and 6 bases at J, leaving 10 bases unmatched. Looked up from germline, CDR1 is LGHNA and CDR2 is YNFKEQ. The CDR3 covers 15 residues. CDR3 coding DNA: TGTGCCAGCAGCCTACAGGGGGCGCAGGTATCCGAGCAGTACTTC. Translating gives CASSLQGAQVSEQYF.

This rearrangement joins TRBV5-1 to TRBJ2-1, with 8 bases fitting TRBD2. This CDR3 has 14 amino acids. The trim removed 4 bases at V and 7 bases at J, leaving 7 bases unmatched. The germline V gene has CDR1 SGHRS and CDR2 YFSETQ. CDR3 region: CASSLGLDQNEQFF. CDR3 DNA sequence: TGCGCCAGCAGCCTGGGACTAGATCAAAATGAGCAGTTCTTC.

The gene calls are TRBV27 and TRBJ2-2, with a weak D call TRBD2 (5 bases). Germline V lookup: CDR1 MNHEY, CDR2 SMNVEV (reference sequence). The V end lost 5 bases, the J end lost 6 bases, and 16 bases lay between the germline ends. This CDR3 contains 15 residues. CDR3 amino acids: CASSPFQGGAGELFF. The CDR3 DNA sequence: TGTGCCAGCAGTCCCTTCCAAGGAGGAGCCGGGGAGCTGTTTTTT.

The CDR3 region is CASSLELAGVETQYF. Written as DNA, the CDR3 is TGCGCCAGCAGCTTGGAACTAGCGGGAGTAGAGACCCAGTACTTC. The chain recombines TRBV5-1 with TRBJ2-5; 11 bases map to TRBD2. Looked up from germline, CDR1 is SGHRS and CDR2 is YFSETQ. The length of the CDR3 is 15 residues. V lost 0 bases, J lost 4 bases, and 2 bases stayed unmatched.

V is TRBV7-6 and J is TRBJ1-4; 8 positions agree with TRBD1. The V gene's germline CDR1 is SGHVS and CDR2 FNYEAQ. The CDR3 is 15 amino acids. Trimming took 5 bases from V and 8 from J; bases not matched to a gene: 10. The CDR3 loop reads CASSPWTGMSEKLFF. CDR3 DNA: TGTGCCAGCAGCCCCTGGACAGGGATGTCGGAAAAACTGTTTTTT.

This clone was recorded a few times. The sample has other DNA sequences that encode this CDR3 too. The rearrangement uses TRBV6-5 and TRBJ2-1; 7 positions agree with TRBD2. Germline assignment: CDR1 MNHEY and CDR2 SVGAGI. There are 15 residues in the CDR3. Unmatched junction bases numbered 11, after V lost 2 bases and J lost 10 bases. The CDR3, as DNA: TGTGCCAGCAGTTACGAACGGGGGGTTCCTCGGGAGCAGTTCTTC. Amino acid sequence: CASSYERGVPREQFF.